The T cell receptor beta chain described here comes from a study of T-cell memory formation after mild COVID-19. Study information: TCR clusters showed largely donor specificity.

Points from the study as a whole: Pre-infection memory harbored some responding clones, suggesting cross-reactive memory joined. The study found contracting CD4+ clones mainly in CM and EM and contracting CD8+ clones in EMRA.

TCRalpha and TCRbeta libraries used 5'RACE with constant-segment primers and UMIs. One entry per CDR3 protein, called by TCRdb with MiXCR from the 5' RACE reads. The profile shows about 270,000 distinct CDR3 sequences, over 15% of them singletons. At least ten counts were recorded for this clonotype. What it recognizes is unknown. Sequences were obtained from PBMCs or a T cell subset sorted from them (not recorded which). The sequence was obtained from a man aged 18 to 30 who had mild COVID-19 (a few samples of this study predate the infection). Cell type and time point are not known.

As DNA, the CDR3 is TGTGCCAGCAGTTTGTCAGATACGCAGTATTTT. Translating it yields CASSLSDTQYF. The chain joins TRBV6-5 to TRBJ2-3, with unresolved D. The germline V gene encodes CDR1 MNHEY and CDR2 SVGAGI. Trimming removed 4 bases at V and 4 bases at J, with 3 bases between. The CDR3 extends over 11 amino acids.